What follows are 8 T cell receptor beta chains derived from one specimen sequenced in a study of radiotherapy plus CTLA-4 blockade in lung cancer. Data came from immunoSEQ multiplex PCR; TCRdb stores just in-frame clones and leaves some out. The repertoire holds over 85,000 clones, with about 86% as singletons. This specimen consisted of peripheral blood, obtained from a patient treated with radiotherapy plus ipilimumab. These receptors were obtained from a human donor with non-small cell lung cancer that progressed on radiotherapy plus ipilimumab.

V usage is TRBV2 and J usage is TRBJ1-4; 9 nucleotides match TRBD1. Per the germline V gene, CDR1 is SNHLY and CDR2 is FYNNEI. The CDR3 loop spans 14 amino acids. The V and J ends lost 5 bases and 8 bases, in that order; junction bases with no gene match: 6. DNA of the CDR3: TGTGCCAGCAGTCGCCGGGACAGGGCCGAAAAACTGTTTTTT. Residues: CASSRRDRAEKLFF.

V and J are TRBV11-3 and TRBJ2-6; the D is unclear. V lost 3 bases and J 0 bases, leaving 0 bases between the germline ends. The CDR3 is 13 residues long. Germline V CDR1 and CDR2: SGHNT, YENEEA. The CDR3 loop reads CASSFSGANVLTF. Written as DNA, the CDR3 is TGTGCCAGCAGCTTCTCTGGGGCCAACGTCCTGACTTTC. Filled out from reference TRBV11-3 and TRBJ2-6, the complete variable domain reads EAGVVQSPRYKIIEKKQPVAFWCNPISGHNTLYWYLQNLGQGPELLIRYENEEAVDDSQLPKDRFSAERLKGVDSTLKIQPAELGDSAVYLCASSFSGANVLTFGAGSRLTVL.

The V gene is TRBV6-5, the J gene TRBJ2-7; D is uncertain. V was trimmed by 3 bases and J by 1 base, leaving 13 bases between them. Germline V CDR1 and CDR2: MNHEY, SVGAGI. This CDR3 has 15 amino acids. CDR3 in amino acids: CASSYRQVQSYEQYF. CDR3 in DNA: TGTGCCAGCAGTTATAGGCAGGTTCAATCCTACGAGCAGTACTTC.

This chain connects TRBV4-1 to TRBJ1-1; tentative D call: TRBD1 (5 bases). CDR1 and CDR2 from the germline V gene are MGHRA and YSYEKL. The CDR3 covers 16 residues. V was shortened by 5 bases and J by 5 bases, with 21 bases between the two germline ends. The CDR3 sequence: CASSSAGTHIGTEAFF. Here the CDR3 DNA reads TGCGCCAGCAGCAGCGCCGGGACGCACATAGGAACTGAAGCTTTCTTT.

V gene TRBV2 combines with J gene TRBJ2-7; 10 bases match TRBD2. V trimming: 6 bases; J trimming: 7 bases; junction bases outside the gene matches: 12. The germline gives CDR1 SNHLY, CDR2 FYNNEI. The CDR3 runs to 15 residues. In nucleotides, the CDR3 is TGTGCCAGCAGAAAAGCGGGAGGGCCGCGGGGAGAGCAGTACTTC. It is translated as CASRKAGGPRGEQYF.

The chain couples TRBV4-1 to TRBJ2-1; no clear D. V lost 5 bases, J lost 6 bases, and 11 bases lay in between. The CDR3 spans 13 residues. CDR1 MGHRA and CDR2 YSYEKL come from the germline V gene. The CDR3 reads CASSVPRGNEQFF. CDR3 nucleotide sequence: TGCGCCAGCAGCGTCCCCCGCGGCAATGAGCAGTTCTTC.

The chain recombines TRBV5-4 with TRBJ2-1; 8 bases line up with TRBD2. The CDR3 spans 16 residues. Germline lookup yields CDR1 SGHNT and CDR2 YYREEE (reference sequence). The V gene end was trimmed by 0 bases and the J gene end by 2 bases; junction bases not matched to a gene: 4. CDR3 amino acids: CASSLASGSPYNEQFF. CDR3 coding DNA: TGTGCCAGCAGCTTGGCCAGCGGGAGCCCCTACAATGAGCAGTTCTTC.

The chain carries TRBV11-3 and TRBJ2-2; 10 nucleotides line up with TRBD2. Germline values: CDR1 SGHNT, CDR2 YENEEA. The junction had 10 bases not matched to a gene; V was cut back by 6 bases and J by 6 bases. The CDR3 is made up of 16 amino acids. The CDR3 region is CASSSKREGRAGELFF. The CDR3 DNA sequence: TGTGCCAGCAGTTCGAAGCGGGAGGGCCGTGCCGGGGAGCTGTTTTTT.